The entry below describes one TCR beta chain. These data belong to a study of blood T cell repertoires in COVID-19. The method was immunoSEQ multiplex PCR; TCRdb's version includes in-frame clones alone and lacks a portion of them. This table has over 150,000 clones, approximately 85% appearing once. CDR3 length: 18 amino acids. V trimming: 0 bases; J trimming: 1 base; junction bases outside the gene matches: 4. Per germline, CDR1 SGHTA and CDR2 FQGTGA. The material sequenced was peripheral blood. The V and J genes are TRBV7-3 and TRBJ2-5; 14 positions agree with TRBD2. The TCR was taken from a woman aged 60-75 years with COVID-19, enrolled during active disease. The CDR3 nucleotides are TGTGCCAGCAGCTTAACGACTAGCGGGGGGGCGAGCCAAGAGACCCAGTACTTC. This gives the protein CASSLTTSGGASQETQYF.